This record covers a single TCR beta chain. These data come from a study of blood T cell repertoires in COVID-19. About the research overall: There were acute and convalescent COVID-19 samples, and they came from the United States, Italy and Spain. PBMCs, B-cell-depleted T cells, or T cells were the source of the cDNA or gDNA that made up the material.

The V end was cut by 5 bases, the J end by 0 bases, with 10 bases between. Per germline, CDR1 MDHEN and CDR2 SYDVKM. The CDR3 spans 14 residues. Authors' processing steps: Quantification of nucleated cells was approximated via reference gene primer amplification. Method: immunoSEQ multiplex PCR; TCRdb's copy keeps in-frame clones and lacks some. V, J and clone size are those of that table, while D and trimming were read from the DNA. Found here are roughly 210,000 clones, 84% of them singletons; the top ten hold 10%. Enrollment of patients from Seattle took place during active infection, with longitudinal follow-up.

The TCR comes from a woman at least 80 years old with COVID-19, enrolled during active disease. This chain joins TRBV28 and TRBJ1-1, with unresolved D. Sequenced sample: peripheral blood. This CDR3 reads CASSIGLLNTEAFF. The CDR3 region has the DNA TGTGCCAGCAGTATTGGGCTCCTGAACACTGAAGCTTTCTTT. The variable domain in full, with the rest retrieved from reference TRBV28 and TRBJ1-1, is DVKVTQSSRYLVKRTGEKVFLECVQDMDHENMFWYRQDPGLGLRLIYFSYDVKMKEKGDIPEGYSVSREKKERFSLILESASTNQTSMYLCASSIGLLNTEAFFGQGTRLTVV.